The clone carrying this T cell receptor beta chain was seen at least ten times. The target antigen is unknown. Before thyroid surgery, none of the patients had received any treatment. Original methodology: A classifier of distant metastasis in papillary thyroid cancer was built from CDR3 differences (across clinicopathological groups). Using MiXCR, TCRdb reanalyzed the PCR reads. Clone size and V and J calls follow TCRdb, not the original study. This table holds about 82,000 clones, approximately 12% found once. These data are taken from a study of metastatic and nonmetastatic thyroid tumors. Study-wide context: It was across blood and tumor or nodule tissue from malignant and benign thyroid patients that repertoires were compared. Study observations and caveats: As reported, TCR beta diversity in blood and tumor was significantly higher in malignant thyroid tumors than in benign nodules.

Germline-derived CDR1 and CDR2 are GTSNPN and SVGIG (reference sequence). CDR3 length: 13 residues. V was clipped by 8 bases and J by 2 bases, with 15 bases between them. This chain connects TRBV30 to TRBJ1-1; possibly TRBD1 for D (5 bases). The sequence was obtained from a female donor with papillary thyroid cancer or a benign thyroid nodule (not recorded which). Some clones in this sample may be carry-over from other donors' samples. Sequenced material: tumor tissue. The CDR3 DNA follows: TGTGCCGGTAGTCCGGGGCGCAACACTGAAGCTTTCTTT. Amino acid sequence: CAGSPGRNTEAFF.